One and the same sample provided the 4 T cell receptor beta chains below, sequenced in a study of blood T cell repertoires in COVID-19. Some clones are missing from TCRdb's copy, which holds only in-frame ones; the method was immunoSEQ multiplex PCR. Of about 300,000 clones listed, 80% to 90% are singletons. Sample: peripheral blood. These receptors came from a woman between 50 and 59 years old with acute or convalescent COVID-19.

V usage is TRBV7-2 and J usage is TRBJ1-2; TRBD1 matches 7 bases. Losses at the gene ends were 5 bases for V and 5 bases for J; bases not matched to a gene: 8. This CDR3 contains 14 residues. Looked up from germline, CDR1 is SGHTA and CDR2 is FQGNSA. The CDR3 here is CASSATGTEYGYTF. The CDR3 nucleotides read TGTGCCAGCAGCGCGACCGGGACAGAATATGGCTACACCTTC.

This chain joins TRBV7-9 and TRBJ1-2; 7 nucleotides match TRBD1. The CDR3 is made up of 16 amino acids. V shed 7 bases, J shed 2 bases, and the junction held 13 bases outside the gene matches. Germline CDR1 reads SEHNR; CDR2 reads FQNEAQ (reference sequence). The CDR3 region is CASTKLPDRRNYGYTF. CDR3 coding DNA: TGTGCCAGCACCAAACTCCCGGACAGGCGAAACTATGGCTACACCTTC.

J is TRBJ1-3 and V is TRBV27, with 10 bases fitting TRBD1. The length of the CDR3 is 14 residues. The junction had 3 bases not matched to a gene; V was cut back by 6 bases and J by 4 bases. Germline CDR1 MNHEY, CDR2 SMNVEV (reference sequence). The CDR3 sequence: CASRGTGVGNTIYF. In nucleotides, the CDR3 is TGTGCCAGCAGGGGGACAGGGGTGGGAAACACCATATATTTT.

The J gene is TRBJ2-3, the V gene TRBV6-2 or TRBV6-3, with 13 bases matching TRBD2. This CDR3 comprises 15 residues. V gave up 5 bases and J gave up 6 bases; unmatched junction bases: 5. Germline assignment: CDR1 MNHEY and CDR2 SVGEGT. CDR3 sequence (DNA): TGTGCCAGCAGTCGACTAGCGGGGGGTAAGGATACGCAGTATTTT. This translates into CASSRLAGGKDTQYF.